Below are 18 T cell receptor beta chains sequenced from a single sample in a study of cytomegalovirus exposure and HLA in healthy donors (dated by TCRdb to about 2017). The library was built by means of the immunoSEQ multiplex PCR assay. TCRdb took this table from immuneACCESS and kept in-frame rearrangements with V and J called. Such tables lack part of the clones; where checked against another copy, unresolved V genes explain under half of the gap, and the rest is unexplained. The sample data list about 130,000 clones, and about 87% of these were observed just once. Together, the top ten hold less than 7% of the sample. What was sequenced was PBMCs. These receptors all come from a woman aged 25 to 39 in good health and CMV-seropositive.

CDR3 nucleotide sequence: TGTGCCAGCAGCTTCCCAGCAGCGGGAGCGAACACCGGGGAGCTGTTTTTT. Translating it yields CASSFPAAGANTGELFF. The chain combines TRBV7-6 with TRBJ2-2; TRBD2 matches at 8 bases. The V and J ends lost 3 bases and 0 bases, in that order; junction bases with no gene match: 6. CDR1 and CDR2 (germline): SGHVS, FNYEAQ. CDR3 length equals 17 residues.

The chain carries TRBV6-5 and TRBJ1-5; 9 bases are shared with TRBD1. The germline V gene has CDR1 MNHEY and CDR2 SVGAGI. This CDR3 has 14 residues. The V and J ends lost 6 bases and 6 bases, in that order; junction bases with no gene match: 6. CDR3 sequence reads: CASRPGQGVQPQHF. CDR3 nucleotides: TGTGCCAGCAGACCGGGACAGGGAGTTCAGCCCCAGCATTTT.

The chain is built from TRBV9 and TRBJ1-2; the D gene is possibly TRBD1 (5 bases). This CDR3 is built from 12 residues. The germline V gene encodes CDR1 SGDLS and CDR2 YYNGEE. The germline V and J ends were trimmed by 3 bases and 4 bases, with 7 bases remaining between them. The CDR3 DNA is TGTGCCAGCAGCGCAGGGCTCTATGGCTACACCTTC. Protein product: CASSAGLYGYTF.

CDR3 bases: TGCGCCAGCAGCTTGGCCGGGGGAATCCCCTACAATGAGCAGTTCTTC. It is translated as CASSLAGGIPYNEQFF. The J gene is TRBJ2-1, the V gene TRBV5-1; a possible D gene is TRBD2 (6 bases). V was trimmed by 0 bases and J by 2 bases, leaving 12 bases between them. The CDR3 is 16 amino acids. Germline V gene lookup returns CDR1 SGHRS and CDR2 YFSETQ.

The chain combines TRBV6-5 with TRBJ2-1; tentative D call: TRBD2 (7 bases). CDR3 length equals 16 residues. Trimming cost V 3 bases and J 0 bases, with 12 bases left between them. The germline gives CDR1 MNHEY, CDR2 SVGAGI. This CDR3 is CASSYLADSSYNEQFF. The CDR3 coding sequence is TGTGCCAGCAGTTATCTAGCGGACAGCTCCTACAATGAGCAGTTCTTC.

This CDR3 is CASSSRWGSSSYEQYF. CDR3 in DNA: TGTGCCAGCAGCTCCCGGTGGGGCAGCTCCTCCTACGAGCAGTACTTC. This chain uses TRBV7-2 with TRBJ2-7; a weak D match, TRBD1 (5 bases). The V end lost 4 bases, the J end lost 0 bases, and 16 bases lay between the germline ends. The CDR3 totals 16 residues. Germline values: CDR1 SGHTA, CDR2 FQGNSA.

The V call is TRBV7-8, the J call TRBJ2-7, with 11 bases fitting TRBD1. The CDR3 has 15 residues. Unmatched junction bases numbered 3, after V lost 5 bases and J lost 0 bases. Germline CDR1 and CDR2: SGHVS and FQNEAQ. The CDR3 reads CASSRGTGGSYEQYF. CDR3 nucleotides: TGTGCCAGCAGCCGAGGGACAGGGGGCTCCTACGAGCAGTACTTC.

The chain combines TRBV5-4 with TRBJ1-2; D not certain. The CDR3 sequence is 14 residues long. The ends were cut back, 2 bases at V and 5 bases at J, with 13 bases in the middle. CDR1 is SGHNT and CDR2 is YYREEE in the germline V gene (reference sequence). The CDR3, as DNA: TGTGCCAGCAGCTTAATCGGTATTAGATATGGCTACACCTTC. This encodes CASSLIGIRYGYTF.

The chain couples TRBV7-9 to TRBJ1-1; 8 bases map to TRBD1. CDR3 length: 16 amino acids. V was pared by 1 base and J by 6 bases, with 10 bases of the junction left unmatched. CDR1 and CDR2 (germline): SEHNR, FQNEAQ (reference sequence). The DNA of the CDR3 is TGTGCCAGCAGCTTAGACAGAAGGTCACAGGGGGCTGAAGCTTTCTTT. Encoded protein: CASSLDRRSQGAEAFF.

The chain couples TRBV11-2 to TRBJ2-5; 7 nucleotides agree with TRBD1. V lost 3 bases to trimming and J lost 1 base; unmatched junction nucleotides: 5. CDR3 length equals 15 residues. Looked up from germline, CDR1 is SGHAT and CDR2 is FQNNGV. The DNA for the CDR3 is TGTGCCAGCAGCTTGGGGGACAGACCCCAAGAGACCCAGTACTTC. Translated, it gives CASSLGDRPQETQYF.

This clone was detected once. The V call is TRBV4-1, the J call TRBJ2-7; 7 nucleotides align to TRBD1. CDR3 length: 14 amino acids. Per germline, CDR1 MGHRA and CDR2 YSYEKL. Losses at the gene ends were 5 bases for V and 3 bases for J; bases not matched to a gene: 7. The CDR3 DNA reads TGCGCCAGCAGCACCCGGACAGGTGGCTACGAGCAGTACTTC. It is translated as CASSTRTGGYEQYF.

The rearrangement links TRBV27 to TRBJ1-2; 11 nucleotides match TRBD1. This CDR3 spans 14 amino acids. In germline, CDR1 is MNHEY, CDR2 SMNVEV (reference sequence). Trimming at V came to 6 bases and at J to 7 bases, leaving 7 bases not matched to a gene. CDR3 sequence: CASRPGTGGIGYTF. In nucleotides, the CDR3 is TGTGCCAGCAGACCCGGGACAGGGGGTATTGGCTACACCTTC.

As DNA, the CDR3 is TGTGCCAGCAGCGTAGGGGGGGATCAAGAGACCCAGTACTTC. As protein: CASSVGGDQETQYF. The chain employs TRBV9 and TRBJ2-5; D perhaps matches TRBD2 (6 bases). Germline V gene sequence: CDR1 SGDLS, CDR2 YYNGEE. The CDR3 runs 14 residues. Deletions cut 0 bases from V and 2 bases from J, with 8 bases between.

The V and J genes are TRBV27 and TRBJ1-1, with D possibly being TRBD1 (6 bases). The CDR3 runs to 14 residues. V was shortened by 6 bases and J by 1 base, with 12 bases between the two germline ends. Germline V gives CDR1 MNHEY, CDR2 SMNVEV (reference sequence). CDR3 sequence: CASSHGQTNTEAFF. DNA of the CDR3: TGTGCCAGCAGCCACGGACAGACGAACACTGAAGCTTTCTTT.

The chain recombines TRBV6-1 with TRBJ2-7, with D possibly matching TRBD2 (6 bases). This CDR3 is built from 14 residues. The germline gives CDR1 MNHNS, CDR2 SASEGT. Trimming pared 4 bases from V and 1 base from J, leaving 11 bases between. The CDR3, as DNA: TGTGCCAGCAGTGCGAGCGGGCTTTCCTACGAGCAGTACTTC. Its translation: CASSASGLSYEQYF.

The chain uses TRBV6-1 and TRBJ2-5; 7 positions match TRBD1. Germline CDR1 reads MNHNS; CDR2 reads SASEGT. V shed 6 bases, J shed 9 bases, and the junction held 7 bases outside the gene matches. The CDR3 spans 12 residues. This CDR3 reads CASRPQGLAQYF. CDR3 nucleotide sequence: TGTGCCAGCAGACCACAGGGGTTGGCCCAGTACTTC.

The CDR3 reads CATSARVASYEQYF. In DNA, the CDR3 is TGTGCCACCAGCGCCAGGGTGGCTTCCTACGAGCAGTACTTC. The rearrangement uses TRBV15 and TRBJ2-7, with D possibly matching TRBD1 (5 bases). The CDR3 extends over 14 amino acids. From germline, CDR1 is LNHNV and CDR2 YYDKDF (reference sequence). Trimming took 5 bases from V and 1 from J, leaving 12 bases between them.

The chain recombines TRBV19 with TRBJ2-7, with 7 positions matching TRBD2. Trimming at V came to 3 bases and at J to 3 bases, leaving 2 bases not matched to a gene. Germline V gene lookup returns CDR1 LNHDA and CDR2 SQIVND (reference sequence). This CDR3 region has 13 residues. DNA of the CDR3: TGTGCCAGTAGTATGAGGGACTACTACGAGCAGTACTTC. This encodes CASSMRDYYEQYF.